This T cell receptor beta chain is drawn from a study of blood T cell repertoires in COVID-19. Study-level information: The samples span acute and convalescent COVID-19 from the United States, Italy and Spain.

The CDR3 runs 14 residues. Per the original data handling: Nucleated cell counts were estimated from reference gene primer amplification. The method was immunoSEQ multiplex PCR; TCRdb's version includes in-frame clones alone and lacks a portion of them. From that table come the V and J calls and clone size; the DNA was used to work out D and trimming. The sample lists about 68,000 clones, 75% to 90% occurring once. This clonotype was obtained from a man older than 75 with COVID-19, enrolled during active disease. This chain links TRBV12-1 with TRBJ1-1; the D call TRBD1 from the table was never checked on the DNA. TRBV12-1 constitutes a pseudogene. Material: peripheral blood. The CDR3 DNA reads TGTGCCAGCGGTCGAAGGGGGCCGAACACTGAAGCTTTCTTT. The encoded protein is CASGRRGPNTEAFF.